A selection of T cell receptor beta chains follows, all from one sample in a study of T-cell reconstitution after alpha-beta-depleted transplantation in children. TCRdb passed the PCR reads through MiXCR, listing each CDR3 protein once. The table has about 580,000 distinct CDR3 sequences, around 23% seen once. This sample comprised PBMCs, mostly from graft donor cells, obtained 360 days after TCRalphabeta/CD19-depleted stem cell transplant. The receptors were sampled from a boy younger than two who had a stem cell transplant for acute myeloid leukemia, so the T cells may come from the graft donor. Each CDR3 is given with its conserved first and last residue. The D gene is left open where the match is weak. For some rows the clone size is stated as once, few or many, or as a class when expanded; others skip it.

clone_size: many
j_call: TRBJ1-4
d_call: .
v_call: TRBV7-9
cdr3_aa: CASSTYQGGRSEKLFF
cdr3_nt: TGTGCCAGCAGCACCTATCAGGGAGGAAGGAGCGAAAAACTGTTTTTT

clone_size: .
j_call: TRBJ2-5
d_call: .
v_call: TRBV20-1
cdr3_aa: CSTQEPGRETQYF
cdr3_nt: TGCAGTACCCAAGAACCAGGGAGGGAGACCCAGTACTTC

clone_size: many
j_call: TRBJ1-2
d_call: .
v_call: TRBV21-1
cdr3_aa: CASSKPDCDWSGYTF
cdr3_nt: TGTGCCAGCAGCAAACCCGACTGCGACTGGTCTGGCTACACCTTC

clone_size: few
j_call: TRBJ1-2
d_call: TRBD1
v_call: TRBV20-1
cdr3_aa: CSASVPGTGGRGYTF
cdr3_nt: TGCAGTGCTAGCGTCCCCGGGACAGGGGGCCGGGGCTACACCTTC

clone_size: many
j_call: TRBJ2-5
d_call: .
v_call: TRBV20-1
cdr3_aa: CSAYKGQKETQYF
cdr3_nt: TGCAGTGCTTATAAGGGGCAGAAGGAGACCCAGTACTTC

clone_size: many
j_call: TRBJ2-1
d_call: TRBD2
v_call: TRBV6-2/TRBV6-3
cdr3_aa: CASTNEGLAVLSSYNEQFF
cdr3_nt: TGTGCCAGCACTAACGAGGGACTAGCGGTCTTAAGCTCCTACAATGAGCAGTTCTTC

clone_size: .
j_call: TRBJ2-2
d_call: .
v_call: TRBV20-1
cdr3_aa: CSARGRGSFNTGELFF
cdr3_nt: TGCAGTGCTAGAGGAAGGGGTAGTTTCAACACCGGGGAGCTGTTTTTT

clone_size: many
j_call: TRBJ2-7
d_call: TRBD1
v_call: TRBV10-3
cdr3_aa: CAISPGQGAEQYF
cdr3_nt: TGTGCCATCAGCCCTGGACAGGGGGCCGAGCAGTACTTC

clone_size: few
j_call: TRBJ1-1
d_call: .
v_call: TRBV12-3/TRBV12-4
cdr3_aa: CASSSRVEAFF
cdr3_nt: TGTGCCAGCAGTTCGCGGGTTGAAGCTTTCTTT

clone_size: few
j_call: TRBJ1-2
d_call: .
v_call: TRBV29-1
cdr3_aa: CSVEGIWAGFDYGYTF
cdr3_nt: TGCAGCGTCGAAGGGATCTGGGCAGGGTTCGACTATGGCTACACCTTC

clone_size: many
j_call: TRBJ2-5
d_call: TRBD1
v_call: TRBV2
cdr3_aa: CASSQQGSRETQYF
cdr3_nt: TGTGCCAGCAGTCAACAGGGGAGTCGGGAGACCCAGTACTTC

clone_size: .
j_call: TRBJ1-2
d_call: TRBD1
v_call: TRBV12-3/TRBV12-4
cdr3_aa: CASSITGGNDYTF
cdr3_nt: TGTGCCAGCAGCATAACAGGGGGTAACGACTACACCTTC

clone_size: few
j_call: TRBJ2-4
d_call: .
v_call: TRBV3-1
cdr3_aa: CASSQAGSDIQYF
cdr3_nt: TGTGCCAGCAGCCAAGCGGGGTCGGACATTCAGTACTTC

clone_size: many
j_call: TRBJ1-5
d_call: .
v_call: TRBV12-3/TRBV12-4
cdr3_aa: CASSLVRGWSNQPQHF
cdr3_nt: TGTGCCAGCAGTTTAGTTAGGGGATGGAGCAATCAGCCCCAGCATTTT

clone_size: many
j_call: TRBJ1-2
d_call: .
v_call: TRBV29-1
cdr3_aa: CSATSSNGYTF
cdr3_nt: TGCAGCGCCACAAGTAGTAATGGCTACACCTTC

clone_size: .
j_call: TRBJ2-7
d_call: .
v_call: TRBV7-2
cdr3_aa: CASSLVVGTPTYEQYF
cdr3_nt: TGTGCCAGCAGCTTAGTCGTGGGGACACCTACCTACGAGCAGTACTTC

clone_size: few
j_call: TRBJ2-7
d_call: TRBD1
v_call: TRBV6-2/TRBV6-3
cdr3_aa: CASNPVDRADEQYF
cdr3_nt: TGTGCCAGCAACCCCGTGGACAGGGCGGACGAGCAGTACTTC

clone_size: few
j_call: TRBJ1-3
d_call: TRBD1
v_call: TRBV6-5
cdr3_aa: CASRTVQGSGNTIYF
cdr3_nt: TGTGCCAGCAGGACCGTACAGGGGTCTGGAAACACCATATATTTT

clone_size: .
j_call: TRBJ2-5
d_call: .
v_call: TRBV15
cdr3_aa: CATSRGAETQYF
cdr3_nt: TGTGCCACCAGCAGAGGGGCAGAGACCCAGTACTTC

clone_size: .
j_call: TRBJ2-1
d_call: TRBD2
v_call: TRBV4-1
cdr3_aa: CASSQDPAGGAYNEQFF
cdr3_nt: TGCGCCAGCAGCCAAGATCCAGCGGGGGGTGCCTACAATGAGCAGTTCTTC

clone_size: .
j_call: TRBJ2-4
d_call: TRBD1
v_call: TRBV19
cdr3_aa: CASSYGQGQNIQYF
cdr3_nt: TGTGCCAGTAGTTATGGACAGGGCCAAAACATTCAGTACTTC

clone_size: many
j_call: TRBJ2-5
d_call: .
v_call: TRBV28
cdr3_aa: CASSGVMSETQYF
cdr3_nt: TGTGCCAGCAGCGGCGTGATGAGCGAGACCCAGTACTTC

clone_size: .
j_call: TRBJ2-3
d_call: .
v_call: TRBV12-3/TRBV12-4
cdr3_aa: CASSSTGPRGADTQYF
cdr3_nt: TGTGCCAGCAGCTCGACAGGACCGCGGGGCGCAGATACGCAGTATTTT

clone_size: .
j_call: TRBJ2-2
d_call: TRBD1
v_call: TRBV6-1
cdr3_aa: CASSMGQGVRGELFF
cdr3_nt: TGTGCCAGCAGTATGGGACAGGGAGTGAGAGGGGAGCTGTTTTTT

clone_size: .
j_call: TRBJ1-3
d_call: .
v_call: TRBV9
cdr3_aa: CASSPRNVAGNTIYF
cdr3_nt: TGTGCCAGCAGCCCCCGAAATGTCGCTGGAAACACCATATATTTT

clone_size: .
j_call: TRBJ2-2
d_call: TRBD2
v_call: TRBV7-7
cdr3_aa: CASKLAGGPTGELFF
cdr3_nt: TGTGCCAGCAAACTCGCGGGGGGGCCGACCGGGGAGCTGTTTTTT

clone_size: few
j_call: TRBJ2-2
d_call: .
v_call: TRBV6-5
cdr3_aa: CASSYFGRGGELFF
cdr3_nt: TGTGCCAGCAGTTACTTCGGACGCGGCGGGGAGCTGTTTTTT

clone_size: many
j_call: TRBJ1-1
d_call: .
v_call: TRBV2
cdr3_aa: CAIHESQMNTEAFF
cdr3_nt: TGTGCCATCCATGAGAGCCAGATGAACACTGAAGCTTTCTTT

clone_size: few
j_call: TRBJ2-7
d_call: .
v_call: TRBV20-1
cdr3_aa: CSAREPGTAPYEQYF
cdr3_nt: TGCAGTGCTAGAGAGCCCGGGACCGCCCCCTACGAGCAGTACTTC

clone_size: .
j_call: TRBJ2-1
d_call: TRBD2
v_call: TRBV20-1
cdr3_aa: CSARDFRLAGGLLQDEQFF
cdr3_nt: TGCAGTGCTAGAGATTTCCGGCTAGCGGGGGGGCTTTTACAAGATGAGCAGTTCTTC

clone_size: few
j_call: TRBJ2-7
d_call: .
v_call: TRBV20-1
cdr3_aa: CSARRDNQVDEQYF
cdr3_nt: TGCAGTGCTAGGAGGGACAACCAGGTCGACGAGCAGTACTTC

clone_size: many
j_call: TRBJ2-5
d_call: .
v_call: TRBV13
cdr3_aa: CASSDYTGEQETQYF
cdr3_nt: TGTGCCAGCAGCGATTATACGGGGGAGCAAGAGACCCAGTACTTC

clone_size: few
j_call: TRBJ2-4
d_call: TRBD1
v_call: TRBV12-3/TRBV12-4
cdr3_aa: CASSLGQGGQNIQYF
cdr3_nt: TGTGCCAGCAGTTTGGGACAGGGAGGCCAAAACATTCAGTACTTC

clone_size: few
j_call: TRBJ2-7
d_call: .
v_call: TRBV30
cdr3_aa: CAWRGDTYEQYF
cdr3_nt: TGTGCCTGGCGGGGCGATACCTACGAGCAGTACTTC

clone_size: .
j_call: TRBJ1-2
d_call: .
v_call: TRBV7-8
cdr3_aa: CASSLQSGPSSNYGYTF
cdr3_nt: TGTGCCAGCAGCTTACAAAGCGGTCCGTCGTCAAACTATGGCTACACCTTC

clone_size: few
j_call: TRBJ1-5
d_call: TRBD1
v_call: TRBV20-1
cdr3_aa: CSASTGARNQPQHF
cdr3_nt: TGCAGTGCTAGCACAGGGGCACGGAATCAGCCCCAGCATTTT

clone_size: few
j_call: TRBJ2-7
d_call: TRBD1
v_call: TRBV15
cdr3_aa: CATSRGGQASVGQYF
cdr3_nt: TGTGCCACCAGCAGAGGGGGACAGGCCTCCGTAGGGCAGTACTTC

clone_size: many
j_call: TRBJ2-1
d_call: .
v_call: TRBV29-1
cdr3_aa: CSVDPPGASEQFF
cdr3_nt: TGCAGCGTTGACCCCCCGGGGGCGAGTGAGCAGTTCTTC

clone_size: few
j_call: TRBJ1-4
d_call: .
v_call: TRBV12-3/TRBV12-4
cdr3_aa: CASSENEKLFF
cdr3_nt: TGTGCCAGCAGCGAAAATGAAAAACTGTTTTTT

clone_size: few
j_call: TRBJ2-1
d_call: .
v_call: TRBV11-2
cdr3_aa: CASSHDTNSYNEQFF
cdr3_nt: TGTGCCAGCAGCCATGACACCAACTCCTACAATGAGCAGTTCTTC

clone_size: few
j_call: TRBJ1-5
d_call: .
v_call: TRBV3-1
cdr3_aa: CASSQGAQGKGATQPQHF
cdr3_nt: TGTGCCAGCAGCCAAGGTGCGCAGGGAAAAGGCGCGACTCAGCCCCAGCATTTT

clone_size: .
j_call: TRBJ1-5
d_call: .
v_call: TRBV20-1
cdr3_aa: CSAREPGSTQGPQHF
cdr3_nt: TGCAGTGCTAGAGAGCCGGGTAGCACCCAAGGGCCCCAGCATTTT

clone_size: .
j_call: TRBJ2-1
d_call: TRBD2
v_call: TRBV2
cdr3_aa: CASSESSGATNEQFF
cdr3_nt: TGTGCCAGCAGTGAATCAAGCGGGGCGACCAATGAGCAGTTCTTC

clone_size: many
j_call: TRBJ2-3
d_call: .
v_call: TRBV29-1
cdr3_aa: CSFRALEDTQYF
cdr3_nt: TGCAGCTTCCGTGCTCTCGAAGATACGCAGTATTTT

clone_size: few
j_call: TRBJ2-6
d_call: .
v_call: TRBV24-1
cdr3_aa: CATSDFRAGANVLTF
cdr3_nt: TGTGCCACCAGTGATTTCAGGGCTGGGGCCAACGTCCTGACTTTC

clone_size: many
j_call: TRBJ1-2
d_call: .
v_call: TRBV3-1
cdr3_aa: CASSHLGGPYGYTF
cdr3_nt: TGTGCCAGCAGCCATCTGGGGGGGCCATATGGCTACACCTTC